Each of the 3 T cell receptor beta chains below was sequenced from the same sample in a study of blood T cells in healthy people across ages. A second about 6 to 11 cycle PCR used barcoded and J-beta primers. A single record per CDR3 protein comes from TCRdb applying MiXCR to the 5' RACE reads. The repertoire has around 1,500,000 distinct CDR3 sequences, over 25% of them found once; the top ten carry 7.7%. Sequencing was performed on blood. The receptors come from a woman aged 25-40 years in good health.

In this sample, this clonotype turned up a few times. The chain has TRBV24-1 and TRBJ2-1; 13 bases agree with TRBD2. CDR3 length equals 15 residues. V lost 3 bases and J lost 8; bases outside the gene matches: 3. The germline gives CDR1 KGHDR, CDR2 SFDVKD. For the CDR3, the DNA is TGTGCCACCAGTGATAGGACTAGCGGGGGCGATGAGCAGTTCTTC. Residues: CATSDRTSGGDEQFF.

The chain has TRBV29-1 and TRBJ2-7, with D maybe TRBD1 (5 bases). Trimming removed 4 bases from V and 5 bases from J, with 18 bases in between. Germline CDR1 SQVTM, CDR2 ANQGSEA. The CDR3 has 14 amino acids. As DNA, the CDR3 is TGCAGCGTTGCCAGGGTGGATCTTGGCCACGAGCAGTACTTC. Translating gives CSVARVDLGHEQYF.

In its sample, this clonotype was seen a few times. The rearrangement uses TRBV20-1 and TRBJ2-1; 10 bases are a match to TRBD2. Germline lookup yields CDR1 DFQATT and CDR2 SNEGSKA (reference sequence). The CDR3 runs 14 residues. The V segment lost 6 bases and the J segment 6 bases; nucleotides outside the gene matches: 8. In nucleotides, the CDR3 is TGCAGTGCGCGATGGGAGCGGGGGGGCAATGAGCAGTTCTTC. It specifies CSARWERGGNEQFF.